Listed below are T cell receptor beta chains from one sample, sequenced in a study of metastatic and nonmetastatic thyroid tumors. MiXCR reprocessed the PCR reads for TCRdb. The sample includes 45,000 or so clones, about 15% of them seen just once. Input material: blood. These receptors were taken from a female donor with papillary thyroid cancer or a benign thyroid nodule (not recorded which). Some clones in this sample may be carry-over from other donors' samples. Each CDR3 is given with its conserved first and last residue. Fields, in order: V gene, J gene, clone size, D gene, CDR3 protein, CDR3 DNA. A D gene is named only where the DNA matches it firmly. The size entry is marked missing in some rows and otherwise reads once, few, many or a size class.

TRBV7-6	TRBJ2-2	.	.	CASSLGTRVIAGELFF	TGTGCCAGCAGCTTAGGAACCAGGGTGATCGCCGGGGAGCTGTTTTTT
TRBV10-1	TRBJ2-2	many	.	CASSDPGANTGELFF	TGCGCCAGCAGTGACCCGGGTGCGAACACCGGGGAGCTGTTTTTT
TRBV12-3/TRBV12-4	TRBJ2-1	.	.	CASTSRHRVYNEQFF	TGTGCCAGCACTTCTCGGCACAGGGTTTACAATGAGCAGTTCTTC
TRBV14	TRBJ2-1	many	.	CASSQLGDEQFF	TGTGCCAGCAGCCAACTCGGCGATGAGCAGTTCTTC
TRBV7-8	TRBJ1-2	many	.	CASSFRAVHSGLGYTF	TGTGCCAGCAGCTTTCGGGCGGTCCATTCGGGGCTTGGCTACACCTTC
TRBV29-1	TRBJ2-2	many	.	CSAGPSTGELFF	TGCAGCGCTGGACCCTCAACCGGGGAGCTGTTTTTT
TRBV6-1	TRBJ1-1	many	.	CASRDIDSAERMNTEAFF	TGTGCCAGCAGAGATATAGACAGTGCAGAAAGAATGAACACTGAAGCTTTCTTT
TRBV28	TRBJ1-1	.	.	CASRYRVAEAFF	TGTGCCAGCAGGTACAGGGTCGCTGAAGCTTTCTTT
TRBV30	TRBJ1-5	many	.	CAWSVGPGKSQPQHF	TGTGCCTGGAGTGTTGGGCCGGGCAAAAGTCAGCCCCAGCATTTT
TRBV2	TRBJ1-5	few	.	CASSIVQPQHF	TGTGCCAGCAGTATTGTTCAGCCCCAGCATTTT
TRBV5-1	TRBJ2-1	many	TRBD1	CASSLDTGGSYNEQFF	TGCGCCAGCAGCTTGGATACAGGGGGGTCCTACAATGAGCAGTTCTTC
TRBV6-1	TRBJ1-3	many	TRBD1	CASKPDRDSSGNTIYF	TGTGCCAGTAAACCGGACAGGGACAGCTCTGGAAACACCATATATTTT
TRBV30	TRBJ1-2	.	.	CAAQQGNPYGYTF	TGTGCCGCCCAACAGGGTAACCCCTATGGCTACACCTTC
TRBV20-1	TRBJ2-5	many	TRBD2	CSARRLADQQETQYF	TGCAGTGCCCGAAGACTAGCGGATCAACAAGAGACCCAGTACTTC
TRBV6-9	TRBJ2-7	few	TRBD1	CASRITGERYEQYF	TGTGCCAGTAGGATCACAGGGGAGAGGTACGAGCAGTACTTC
TRBV20-1	TRBJ1-2	.	.	CSAGVGGYGYTF	TGCAGTGCTGGAGTAGGAGGCTATGGCTACACCTTC
TRBV19	TRBJ2-7	many	.	CASSIGGVPNEQYF	TGTGCCAGTAGTATAGGAGGGGTCCCGAACGAGCAGTACTTC
TRBV4-1	TRBJ2-7	.	TRBD1	CASGDTGGGEQYF	TGCGCCAGCGGAGACACAGGGGGCGGTGAGCAGTACTTC
TRBV27	TRBJ1-2	many	.	CASSLLGNGYGYTF	TGTGCCAGCAGTTTATTAGGGAACGGCTATGGCTACACCTTC
TRBV19	TRBJ2-7	.	TRBD1	CASSTRDRAYEQYF	TGTGCCAGTAGTACCCGGGACAGGGCCTACGAGCAGTACTTC
TRBV6-1	TRBJ1-6	many	TRBD1	CASRAQGRNSPLHF	TGTGCCAGCAGGGCACAGGGGCGGAATTCACCCCTCCACTTT
TRBV7-8	TRBJ2-5	.	TRBD2	CASSSAGVPRETQYF	TGTGCCAGCAGCTCAGCGGGAGTGCCGCGAGAGACCCAGTACTTC
TRBV28	TRBJ1-4	many	.	CASSWASTNEKLFF	TGTGCCAGCAGCTGGGCCTCAACTAATGAAAAACTGTTTTTT
TRBV5-1	TRBJ1-2	.	.	CASSPPQGTYGYTF	TGCGCCAGCAGCCCTCCCCAGGGGACTTATGGCTACACCTTC
TRBV24-1	TRBJ2-3	.	.	CATRDTGSGTDTQYF	TGTGCCACCAGGGACACAGGGTCGGGCACAGATACGCAGTATTTT